This is a list of T cell receptor beta chains from one sample in a study of shared clonotypes between healthy human individuals. Sequenced by immunoSEQ multiplex PCR; TCRdb stores in-frame clones only, minus some. The table records 2 million or so clones, roughly 96% of them present only once. Sample: naive CD4+ T cells sorted from blood. These receptors all stem from a man younger than 35 in good health. The CDR3 runs from the conserved cysteine through the conserved F or W. D genes are given only for firm matches. Some rows have no size entry. The others give once, few or many, or a class for an expanded clone.

d_call: TRBD1; clone_size: NA; v_call: TRBV19; j_call: TRBJ1-1; cdr3_aa: CASSKRDRSNTEAFF; cdr3_nt: TGTGCCAGTAGTAAAAGGGACAGGTCGAACACTGAAGCTTTCTTT
d_call: NA; clone_size: NA; v_call: TRBV6-1; j_call: TRBJ1-3; cdr3_aa: CASSEGSISGNTIYF; cdr3_nt: TGTGCCAGCAGTGAAGGGAGCATCTCTGGAAACACCATATATTTT
d_call: NA; clone_size: once; v_call: TRBV5-1; j_call: TRBJ1-1; cdr3_aa: CASGQGGGTEAFF; cdr3_nt: TGCGCCAGCGGCCAGGGAGGTGGCACTGAAGCTTTCTTT
d_call: NA; clone_size: NA; v_call: TRBV28; j_call: TRBJ2-7; cdr3_aa: CASSSLGGARSIPYEQYF; cdr3_nt: TGTGCCAGCAGTTCCTTGGGGGGGGCCCGCTCGATCCCCTACGAGCAGTACTTC
d_call: NA; clone_size: NA; v_call: TRBV30; j_call: TRBJ1-1; cdr3_aa: CAWSPDSSHTEAFF; cdr3_nt: TGTGCCTGGAGTCCCGACTCTAGTCACACTGAAGCTTTCTTT
d_call: TRBD1; clone_size: NA; v_call: TRBV7-8; j_call: TRBJ2-7; cdr3_aa: CASSLNSGQANSYEQYF; cdr3_nt: TGTGCCAGCAGCTTAAATTCGGGACAGGCCAACTCCTACGAGCAGTACTTC
d_call: NA; clone_size: NA; v_call: TRBV18; j_call: TRBJ1-2; cdr3_aa: CASSPGGLNYGYTF; cdr3_nt: TGTGCCAGCTCACCAGGGGGTCTGAACTATGGCTACACCTTC
d_call: NA; clone_size: NA; v_call: TRBV10-3; j_call: TRBJ2-3; cdr3_aa: CAISGPGTDTQYF; cdr3_nt: TGTGCCATCAGTGGACCCGGAACAGATACGCAGTATTTT
d_call: TRBD2; clone_size: many; v_call: TRBV19; j_call: TRBJ2-3; cdr3_aa: CASSIAAGGNTDTQYF; cdr3_nt: TGTGCCAGTAGTATAGCAGCGGGAGGAAACACAGATACGCAGTATTTT
d_call: TRBD1; clone_size: NA; v_call: TRBV7-2; j_call: TRBJ2-1; cdr3_aa: CASSFFDREPYNEQFF; cdr3_nt: TGTGCCAGCAGCTTTTTCGACAGGGAGCCCTACAATGAGCAGTTCTTC
d_call: NA; clone_size: NA; v_call: TRBV18; j_call: TRBJ2-5; cdr3_aa: CASSPAVGYQETQYF; cdr3_nt: TGTGCCAGCTCACCGGCGGTAGGTTACCAAGAGACCCAGTACTTC
d_call: TRBD2; clone_size: NA; v_call: TRBV5-1; j_call: TRBJ2-3; cdr3_aa: CASSLWGPGTSGSTDTQYF; cdr3_nt: TGCGCCAGCAGCTTGTGGGGACCTGGGACTAGCGGTAGCACAGATACGCAGTATTTT
d_call: TRBD1; clone_size: once; v_call: TRBV6-5; j_call: TRBJ1-2; cdr3_aa: CASSPTPTGGSGYTF; cdr3_nt: TGTGCCAGCAGTCCGACCCCGACAGGGGGTAGCGGCTACACCTTC
d_call: NA; clone_size: NA; v_call: TRBV7-8; j_call: TRBJ1-3; cdr3_aa: CASSSKGGTADSGNTIYF; cdr3_nt: TGTGCCAGCAGCTCAAAAGGTGGGACGGCTGACTCTGGAAACACCATATATTTT
d_call: NA; clone_size: NA; v_call: TRBV7-2; j_call: TRBJ2-2; cdr3_aa: CASSLVGTKNTGELFF; cdr3_nt: TGTGCCAGCAGCTTAGTTGGGACAAAGAACACCGGGGAGCTGTTTTTT
d_call: NA; clone_size: NA; v_call: TRBV28; j_call: TRBJ2-7; cdr3_aa: CATGGQGGSYEQYF; cdr3_nt: TGTGCCACCGGGGGGCAGGGAGGGTCCTACGAGCAGTACTTC
d_call: NA; clone_size: NA; v_call: TRBV19; j_call: TRBJ2-5; cdr3_aa: CASRVAGGETQYF; cdr3_nt: TGTGCCAGTAGGGTGGCAGGAGGAGAGACCCAGTACTTC
d_call: NA; clone_size: NA; v_call: TRBV12-5; j_call: TRBJ2-1; cdr3_aa: CASGRDSEQFF; cdr3_nt: TGTGCTAGTGGTAGAGACAGTGAGCAGTTCTTC
d_call: TRBD1; clone_size: NA; v_call: TRBV6-1; j_call: TRBJ2-4; cdr3_aa: CASSEERGQGSRLGF; cdr3_nt: TGTGCCAGCAGTGAAGAGCGGGGACAGGGGTCGAGATTAGGCTTC
d_call: TRBD2; clone_size: NA; v_call: TRBV28; j_call: TRBJ2-1; cdr3_aa: CASSFSYRGLADGDEQFF; cdr3_nt: TGTGCCAGCAGTTTCTCTTACCGAGGACTAGCGGACGGTGATGAGCAGTTCTTC
d_call: TRBD1; clone_size: NA; v_call: TRBV2; j_call: TRBJ2-7; cdr3_aa: CASSVGRQGGYEQYF; cdr3_nt: TGTGCCAGCAGCGTTGGCCGACAGGGTGGGTACGAGCAGTACTTC
d_call: NA; clone_size: NA; v_call: TRBV29-1; j_call: TRBJ1-1; cdr3_aa: CSVSWAALNTEAFF; cdr3_nt: TGCAGCGTCTCGTGGGCAGCCCTTAACACTGAAGCTTTCTTT
d_call: NA; clone_size: once; v_call: TRBV2; j_call: TRBJ1-6; cdr3_aa: CASSESSNYNSPLHF; cdr3_nt: TGTGCCAGCAGTGAAAGCAGCAACTATAATTCACCCCTCCACTTT
d_call: NA; clone_size: NA; v_call: TRBV2; j_call: TRBJ2-2; cdr3_aa: CASMSGSNTGELFF; cdr3_nt: TGTGCCAGCATGAGCGGGTCGAACACCGGGGAGCTGTTTTTT
d_call: TRBD1; clone_size: NA; v_call: TRBV7-7; j_call: TRBJ2-5; cdr3_aa: CASSQQGPQETQYF; cdr3_nt: TGTGCTAGCAGCCAACAGGGGCCTCAAGAGACCCAGTACTTC
d_call: NA; clone_size: NA; v_call: TRBV21-1; j_call: TRBJ1-2; cdr3_aa: CASSSGQGDGYTF; cdr3_nt: TGTGCCAGCAGCAGTGGACAGGGGGATGGCTACACCTTC
d_call: TRBD2; clone_size: NA; v_call: TRBV29-1; j_call: TRBJ2-7; cdr3_aa: CSAIKREEGEQYF; cdr3_nt: TGCAGCGCTATAAAGCGGGAGGAAGGCGAGCAGTACTTC
d_call: NA; clone_size: NA; v_call: TRBV11-2; j_call: TRBJ2-1; cdr3_aa: CASSLFLTGNEQFF; cdr3_nt: TGTGCCAGCAGCTTATTTCTGACTGGCAATGAGCAGTTCTTC
d_call: NA; clone_size: NA; v_call: TRBV10-1; j_call: TRBJ2-3; cdr3_aa: CASSDVGRTDTQYF; cdr3_nt: TGCGCCAGCAGTGATGTAGGGCGGACCGATACGCAGTATTTT
d_call: NA; clone_size: NA; v_call: TRBV10-3; j_call: TRBJ2-5; cdr3_aa: CAISGQGSDDRETQYF; cdr3_nt: TGTGCCATCAGTGGTCAAGGGTCGGATGATCGAGAGACCCAGTACTTC
d_call: TRBD1; clone_size: NA; v_call: TRBV27; j_call: TRBJ2-2; cdr3_aa: CASMRDRVNTGELFF; cdr3_nt: TGTGCCAGCATGCGGGACAGGGTAAACACCGGGGAGCTGTTTTTT
d_call: TRBD1; clone_size: NA; v_call: TRBV28; j_call: TRBJ1-5; cdr3_aa: CASSLSDRALQPQHF; cdr3_nt: TGTGCCAGCAGTTTATCAGACAGGGCCCTCCAGCCCCAGCATTTT
d_call: NA; clone_size: NA; v_call: TRBV28; j_call: TRBJ2-7; cdr3_aa: CASIRASSYEQYF; cdr3_nt: TGTGCCAGCATCCGCGCAAGCTCCTACGAGCAGTACTTC
d_call: NA; clone_size: NA; v_call: TRBV6-6; j_call: TRBJ2-3; cdr3_aa: CASSYQGLDTQYF; cdr3_nt: TGTGCCAGCAGTTATCAGGGGCTGGATACGCAGTATTTT
d_call: TRBD1; clone_size: NA; v_call: TRBV5-1; j_call: TRBJ2-7; cdr3_aa: CASSGTGESEQYF; cdr3_nt: TGCGCCAGCAGCGGGACAGGGGAAAGCGAGCAGTACTTC
d_call: NA; clone_size: NA; v_call: TRBV5-1; j_call: TRBJ1-2; cdr3_aa: CASSRTQDGDGYTF; cdr3_nt: TGCGCCAGCAGCCGTACACAGGACGGGGACGGCTACACCTTC
d_call: TRBD2; clone_size: NA; v_call: TRBV4-3; j_call: TRBJ2-7; cdr3_aa: CASSQNSGGSYEQYF; cdr3_nt: TGCGCCAGCAGCCAGAATAGCGGGGGATCCTACGAGCAGTACTTC
d_call: NA; clone_size: NA; v_call: TRBV6-5; j_call: TRBJ1-1; cdr3_aa: CASSYFQGEAFF; cdr3_nt: TGTGCCAGCAGTTACTTCCAGGGGGAAGCTTTCTTT
d_call: NA; clone_size: NA; v_call: TRBV6-1; j_call: TRBJ1-6; cdr3_aa: CASRAPAGSPLHF; cdr3_nt: TGTGCCAGCAGGGCCCCGGCGGGTTCACCCCTCCACTTT
d_call: NA; clone_size: once; v_call: TRBV19; j_call: TRBJ2-1; cdr3_aa: CASSIRFNEQFF; cdr3_nt: TGTGCCAGTAGTATTAGGTTCAATGAGCAGTTCTTC
d_call: NA; clone_size: NA; v_call: TRBV6-5; j_call: TRBJ2-5; cdr3_aa: CASSYSNRGGGETQYF; cdr3_nt: TGTGCCAGCAGTTACTCGAACAGGGGAGGTGGAGAGACCCAGTACTTC
d_call: NA; clone_size: NA; v_call: TRBV10-3; j_call: TRBJ1-1; cdr3_aa: CAISEMGPPVTEAFF; cdr3_nt: TGTGCCATCAGTGAAATGGGTCCGCCCGTAACTGAAGCTTTCTTT
d_call: TRBD1; clone_size: NA; v_call: TRBV27; j_call: TRBJ1-3; cdr3_aa: CASSSQGQAGLGNTIYF; cdr3_nt: TGTGCCAGCAGTTCCCAGGGACAGGCCGGCTTGGGAAACACCATATATTTT
d_call: TRBD1; clone_size: NA; v_call: TRBV5-1; j_call: TRBJ1-1; cdr3_aa: CASSVDREAAFF; cdr3_nt: TGCGCCAGCAGCGTGGACAGGGAGGCGGCTTTCTTT
d_call: TRBD1; clone_size: once; v_call: TRBV5-4; j_call: TRBJ2-7; cdr3_aa: CASRGQGHYEQYF; cdr3_nt: TGTGCCAGCAGGGGACAGGGTCACTACGAGCAGTACTTC
d_call: TRBD1; clone_size: NA; v_call: TRBV18; j_call: TRBJ1-2; cdr3_aa: CASSPPGTGSSYGYTF; cdr3_nt: TGTGCCAGCTCACCACCCGGGACAGGGAGTTCCTATGGCTACACCTTC
d_call: NA; clone_size: NA; v_call: TRBV12-5; j_call: TRBJ2-5; cdr3_aa: CASGFREETQYF; cdr3_nt: TGTGCTAGTGGTTTCCGAGAAGAGACCCAGTACTTC
d_call: NA; clone_size: NA; v_call: TRBV30; j_call: TRBJ1-6; cdr3_aa: CAWGPGRGYNSPLHF; cdr3_nt: TGTGCCTGGGGCCCTGGCAGGGGCTATAATTCACCCCTCCACTTT
d_call: TRBD2; clone_size: NA; v_call: TRBV6-5; j_call: TRBJ2-3; cdr3_aa: CASSSRTSGGRDTQYF; cdr3_nt: TGTGCCAGCAGTTCAAGGACTAGCGGGGGCCGGGATACGCAGTATTTT
d_call: TRBD2; clone_size: NA; v_call: TRBV30; j_call: TRBJ2-3; cdr3_aa: CAWEAGGHTDTQYF; cdr3_nt: TGTGCCTGGGAAGCGGGGGGCCACACAGATACGCAGTATTTT
d_call: TRBD1; clone_size: once; v_call: TRBV5-8; j_call: TRBJ1-5; cdr3_aa: CASSRAPGGGSQPQHF; cdr3_nt: TGTGCCAGCAGCAGGGCCCCAGGGGGAGGATCTCAGCCCCAGCATTTT
d_call: NA; clone_size: NA; v_call: TRBV14; j_call: TRBJ2-7; cdr3_aa: CASSLDYSKKQYF; cdr3_nt: TGTGCCAGCAGCCTCGACTACTCTAAGAAGCAGTACTTC